This T cell receptor (beta chain) was documented in a study of shared clonotypes between healthy human individuals. Study-level findings and limits: Read depth was anticipated to influence clonotype sharing among donors.

Notes on this clone: The antigen is undetermined.

Germline V gives CDR1 SGHRS, CDR2 YFSETQ. With V trimmed by 4 bases and J by 0 bases, 6 bases remained unmatched. The CDR3 totals 15 residues. Naive CD8 cells lacked CD45RO, underwent positive selection for CCR7 and left out terminally differentiated effector memory CD45RA+ cells. Donors comprised healthy HIV-negative adults lacking recent acute infections or vaccinations. The method was immunoSEQ multiplex PCR; TCRdb's version includes in-frame clones alone and lacks a portion of them. The table has more than 2 million clones, over 85% seen once. This TCR derives from a man aged 18 to 30 in good health. Some clones in this sample may be carry-over from other donors' samples. The sequencing sample was made of naive CD8+ T cells from PBMCs. The genes are TRBV5-1 and TRBJ1-1; TRBD1 aligns across 7 bases. The CDR3 loop is CASSPTGQMNTEAFF. Here the CDR3 DNA reads TGCGCCAGCAGCCCCACGGGACAGATGAACACTGAAGCTTTCTTT.